A selection of T cell receptor beta chains follows, all from one sample in a study of T cell responses to AZD1222 COVID-19 vaccine. Some clones are missing from TCRdb's copy, which holds only in-frame ones; the method was immunoSEQ multiplex PCR. The sample has fewer than 65,000 clones; around 84% are singletons. Sequencing was performed on peripheral blood, taken on day 0 of AZD1222 vaccination. These receptors all come from an adult in good health. Each CDR3 is given with its conserved first and last residue. D genes are given only for firm matches. Clone size is not always given. Where it is, it says once, few, many or a class for expanded clones.

TRBV7-9	NA	TRBJ2-5	NA	TGTGCCAGCAGCCCCCGCCTGGGTCAGGGGAAGACCCAGTACTTC	CASSPRLGQGKTQYF
TRBV9	TRBD1	TRBJ2-2	NA	TGTGCCAGCAGCGCCGACAGGGGGCGCGGCACCGGGGAGCTGTTTTTT	CASSADRGRGTGELFF
TRBV6-6	NA	TRBJ1-1	NA	TGTGCCAGCAGTTTCGGTGGGAACACTGAAGCTTTCTTT	CASSFGGNTEAFF
TRBV30	NA	TRBJ1-1	NA	TGTGCCTGGAAAGCAGGGGTCACTGAAGCTTTCTTT	CAWKAGVTEAFF
TRBV7-9	TRBD1	TRBJ1-2	NA	TGTGCCAGCAGCTCCCTAGACAGGGGACTTAACTATGGCTACACCTTC	CASSSLDRGLNYGYTF
TRBV5-1	NA	TRBJ1-4	NA	TGCGCCAGCAGTTCAGTGGCGAATGAAAAACTGTTTTTT	CASSSVANEKLFF
TRBV7-9	TRBD1	TRBJ2-7	NA	TGTGCCAGCAGCCTCCCGGGACAGACCTACGAGCAGTACTTC	CASSLPGQTYEQYF
TRBV5-1	NA	TRBJ2-7	NA	TGCGCCAGCAAGACGACCAGTAGCTCCTACGAGCAGTACTTC	CASKTTSSSYEQYF
TRBV7-2	NA	TRBJ1-1	few	TGTGCCAGCAGAAAAGAAGGCGTTACTGAAGCTTTCTTT	CASRKEGVTEAFF
TRBV6-1	NA	TRBJ1-1	NA	TGTGCCAGCAGTGAAGCCGACAGGATTGAAGCTTTCTTT	CASSEADRIEAFF
TRBV19	TRBD1	TRBJ1-1	once	TGTGCCAGTAGTATAGGCGGGACAGGTATGAACACTGAAGCTTTCTTT	CASSIGGTGMNTEAFF
TRBV11-3	TRBD2	TRBJ2-3	NA	TGTGCCAGCAGCGTACTAGCGGGAGATACGCAGTATTTT	CASSVLAGDTQYF
TRBV7-2	TRBD2	TRBJ2-3	NA	TGTGCCAGCAGCCGGGACGGGGGGGCAGGAACAGATACGCAGTATTTT	CASSRDGGAGTDTQYF
TRBV5-6	TRBD2	TRBJ2-7	NA	TGTGCCAGCAGCTTGGCCGGGAGGGTCTACGAGCAGTACTTC	CASSLAGRVYEQYF
TRBV6-5	NA	TRBJ1-2	NA	TGTGCCAGCAGTTACTCCACAGAGCTCGGGGGCTACACCTTC	CASSYSTELGGYTF
TRBV15	NA	TRBJ1-4	NA	TGTGCCACCAGCAGAGGAGCGGGAAACCAATTAAGGGAAAAACTGTTTTTT	CATSRGAGNQLREKLFF
TRBV5-8	NA	TRBJ1-6	NA	TGTGCCAGCAGCTTCCGGCCAGTCAATTCACCCCTCCACTTT	CASSFRPVNSPLHF
TRBV11-2	TRBD1	TRBJ1-3	NA	TGTGCCAGCAGCTACCGGACAGGGACAGGAGGGGTTCGAGGAAACACCATATATTTT	CASSYRTGTGGVRGNTIYF
TRBV7-6	NA	TRBJ1-4	NA	TGTGCCAGCAGCCCTCGTCGGGGGACTAATGAAAAACTGTTTTTT	CASSPRRGTNEKLFF
TRBV30	TRBD1	TRBJ1-1	NA	TGTGCCTGGATACAGGGGGCTGAAGCTTTCTTT	CAWIQGAEAFF
TRBV24-1	NA	TRBJ2-2	NA	TGTGCCACCAGTGAGCTGGGACACCCCGGGGAGCTGTTTTTT	CATSELGHPGELFF
TRBV5-4	NA	TRBJ1-3	NA	TGTGCCAGCAGCTTAGGACCGTTCTCTGGAAACACCATATATTTT	CASSLGPFSGNTIYF
TRBV7-8	TRBD1	TRBJ1-1	NA	TGTGCCAGCAGCCCCGGGACAGCGAACACTGAAGCTTTCTTT	CASSPGTANTEAFF